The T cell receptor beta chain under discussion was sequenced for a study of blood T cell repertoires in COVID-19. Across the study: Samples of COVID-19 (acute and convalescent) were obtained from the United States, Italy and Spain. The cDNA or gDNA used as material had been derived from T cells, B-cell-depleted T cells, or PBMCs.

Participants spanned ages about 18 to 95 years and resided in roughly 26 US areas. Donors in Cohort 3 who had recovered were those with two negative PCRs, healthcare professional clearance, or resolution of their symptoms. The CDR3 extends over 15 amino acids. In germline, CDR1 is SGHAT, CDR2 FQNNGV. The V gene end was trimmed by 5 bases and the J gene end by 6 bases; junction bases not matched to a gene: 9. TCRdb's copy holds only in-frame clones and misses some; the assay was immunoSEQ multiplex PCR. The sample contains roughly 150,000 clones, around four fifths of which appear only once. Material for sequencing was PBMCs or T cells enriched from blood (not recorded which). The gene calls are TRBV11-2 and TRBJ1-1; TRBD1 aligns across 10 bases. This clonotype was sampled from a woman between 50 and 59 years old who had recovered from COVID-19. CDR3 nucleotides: TGTGCCAGCAGCCCCGACAGGGGGCAATGGGCTGAAGCTTTCTTT. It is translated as CASSPDRGQWAEAFF.